These 20 T cell receptor beta chains were all obtained from the same sample, sequenced in a study of regulatory T cells in long-lasting Graves disease. Library construction for TCR beta used iRepertoire HTBI primers and Arm-PCR of CDR3 regions. Using its own MiXCR run on the multiplex PCR reads, TCRdb lists one record per CDR3 protein. The data contain hundreds of thousands of distinct CDR3 sequences, approximately 15% of them singletons. Time point reported: newly diagnosed GD, antithyroid drugs for less than 3 months. The TCR library was made from RNA that had been extracted from PBMCs in TRIzol. Separately, the same data were catalogued under a study of T cells in Graves' hyperthyroidism and ophthalmopathy.

The sample consisted of peripheral blood mononuclear cells (PBMCs), taken at new diagnosis, from a patient treated with antithyroid drugs. The receptors shown here come from a man in his forties with Graves disease.

The rearrangement joins TRBV18 to TRBJ2-1; possibly TRBD2 for D (5 bases). Trimming removed 3 bases at V and 6 bases at J, with 18 bases between. The length of the CDR3 is 16 residues. Germline-derived CDR1 and CDR2 are KGHSH and LQKENI. Here the CDR3 DNA reads TGTGCCAGCTCACCTTCCTCGCGGCTAGCAACCAATGAGCAGTTCTTC. It yields the protein CASSPSSRLATNEQFF.

This clonotype has only one observation. A read error is possible here, since a much larger clone lies one base away. The chain uses TRBV6-1 and TRBJ2-5; D remains ambiguous. With the DNA end fitting TRBJ2-1 better, the J assignment may be wrong. CDR1 is MNHNS, CDR2 SASEGT, per germline. The CDR3 has 14 residues. CDR3 in DNA: TGTGCCAGCAGTGTACATACAGCGATCTACGAGCAGTTCTTC. Amino acid sequence: CASSVHTAIYEQFF.

This clonotype was counted ten times or more. This chain connects TRBV9 to TRBJ1-1; D gene ambiguous. Germline V CDR1 and CDR2: SGDLS, YYNGEE. V lost 4 bases and J lost 1, with 5 bases in between. The CDR3 sequence is 12 residues long. The CDR3 is CASSNKNTEAFF. The CDR3 DNA follows: TGTGCCAGCAGCAACAAGAACACTGAAGCTTTCTTT.

This clonotype was recorded at least ten times. The V gene is TRBV28, the J gene TRBJ2-7; D gene ambiguous. Trimming pared 4 bases from V and 3 bases from J, leaving 13 bases between. CDR3 size: 14 residues. Germline values: CDR1 MDHEN, CDR2 SYDVKM. The CDR3 nucleotides are TGTGCCAGCAGTTCAGGCAGTCTCCGCTACGAGCAGTACTTC. This gives the protein CASSSGSLRYEQYF. Filled out from reference TRBV28 and TRBJ2-7, the complete variable domain reads DVKVTQSSRYLVKRTGEKVFLECVQDMDHENMFWYRQDPGLGLRLIYFSYDVKMKEKGDIPEGYSVSREKKERFSLILESASTNQTSMYLCASSSGSLRYEQYFGPGTRLTVT.

This clonotype was seen a handful of times. This chain connects TRBV28 to TRBJ2-7; 7 positions match TRBD2. Germline-derived CDR1 and CDR2 are MDHEN and SYDVKM. The CDR3 is made up of 16 amino acids. Germline trimming cut 5 bases from V and 7 bases from J; bases unmatched to any gene: 17. The CDR3 is CASSPDTMTLGGEQYF. The CDR3 nucleotides are TGTGCCAGCAGTCCGGACACCATGACGTTGGGGGGGGAGCAGTACTTC.

The table lists this clonotype with a few counts. The rearrangement joins TRBV12-3 or TRBV12-4 to TRBJ2-1; D ambiguous. This CDR3 has 14 amino acids. V lost 2 bases and J 4 bases, leaving 9 bases between the germline ends. The CDR3 protein is CASSLPPEYNEQFF. The DNA of the CDR3 is TGTGCCAGCAGTTTACCCCCGGAGTACAATGAGCAGTTCTTC.

This clonotype was observed a few times. Being one base from a much bigger clone, this may be a read error. The chain uses TRBV27 and TRBJ2-1; 9 bases line up with TRBD1. Unmatched junction bases numbered 4, after V lost 2 bases and J lost 2 bases. CDR3 length: 16 amino acids. The germline gives CDR1 MNHEY, CDR2 SMNVEV (reference sequence). CDR3 DNA sequence: TGTGCCAGCAGTTTAGTACAGGGGGCTCCCTACAATGAGCAGTTCTTC. Protein product: CASSLVQGAPYNEQFF.

This clonotype was found a few times. It may be a read error: a sequence one base away is much more abundant. The chain is built from TRBV6-1 and TRBJ1-1; 7 bases align to TRBD1. This CDR3 region has 13 residues. Germline CDR1 MNHNS, CDR2 SASEGT. CDR3 in amino acids: CTSSNRGGTEAFF. The CDR3 DNA follows: TGTACCAGCTCAAACAGGGGTGGCACTGAAGCTTTCTTT.

This clonotype occurred many times. CDR3 sequence reads: CAISESSMGTNYGYTF. The CDR3 DNA reads TGTGCCATCAGTGAGTCGAGTATGGGAACTAACTATGGCTACACCTTC. The rearrangement uses TRBV10-3 and TRBJ1-2; D ambiguous. Trimming took 0 bases from V and 0 from J, leaving 11 bases between them. This CDR3 is 16 amino acids long. Germline CDR1 and CDR2: ENHRY and SYGVKD.

The chain carries TRBV5-1 and TRBJ1-3; no clear D gene. This CDR3 region has 13 residues. Trimming removed 4 bases at V and 2 bases at J, with 7 bases between. Germline CDR1 and CDR2: SGHRS and YFSETQ. CDR3 coding DNA: TGCGCCAGCAGCCGGACGACTGGAAACACCATATATTTT. Translated, it gives CASSRTTGNTIYF.

The V call is TRBV29-1, the J call TRBJ2-7; TRBD2 might be the D (6 bases). Germline values: CDR1 SQVTM, CDR2 ANQGSEA. Trimming stripped 4 bases from V and 2 bases from J, with 12 bases between. The CDR3 totals 13 residues. This CDR3 reads CSVVGEDPYEQYF. In nucleotides, the CDR3 is TGCAGCGTTGTGGGGGAGGACCCCTACGAGCAGTACTTC.

This clonotype was recorded many times. The rearrangement joins TRBV28 to TRBJ2-1; D gene unclear. The CDR3 has 13 residues. The germline gives CDR1 MDHEN, CDR2 SYDVKM. The ends were cut back, 3 bases at V and 4 bases at J, with 7 bases in the middle. The CDR3 spells CASSFLKYNEQFF. CDR3 sequence (DNA): TGTGCCAGCAGTTTCTTAAAGTACAATGAGCAGTTCTTC.

The chain has TRBV11-2 and TRBJ1-1; 7 bases map to TRBD1. Germline CDR1 and CDR2: SGHAT and FQNNGV. The V gene end was trimmed by 7 bases and the J gene end by 5 bases; junction bases not matched to a gene: 10. This CDR3 is built from 14 residues. Here the CDR3 reads CASTLTGVGTEAFF. In DNA form, the CDR3 reads TGTGCCAGCACCCTTACAGGGGTCGGGACTGAAGCTTTCTTT.

This clonotype was picked up one time. The genes are TRBV4-1 and TRBJ1-1; D call uncertain. The CDR3 has 13 residues. Germline-derived CDR1 and CDR2 are MGHRA and YSYEKL. V was cut by 1 base and J by 5 bases, with 8 bases left in between. CDR3 DNA: TGCGCCAGCAGCCAAGCGGCGAGGACTGAAGCTTTCTTT. This encodes CASSQAARTEAFF.

This clonotype was recorded many times. V gene TRBV5-1 combines with J gene TRBJ2-2; D unresolved. The germline V and J ends were trimmed by 0 bases and 7 bases, with 13 bases remaining between them. Germline V gene sequence: CDR1 SGHRS, CDR2 YFSETQ. This CDR3 contains 15 residues. The CDR3: CASSLGDGINGELFF. CDR3 nucleotides: TGCGCCAGCAGCTTGGGCGACGGAATCAACGGGGAGCTGTTTTTT.

This clonotype came up a few times. The V call is TRBV29-1, the J call TRBJ1-5; D unclear. Germline CDR1 is SQVTM and CDR2 is ANQGSEA. The CDR3 is 13 amino acids. Trimming stripped 5 bases from V and 6 bases from J, with 14 bases between. The CDR3 DNA is TGCAGCGTTCGAGTTGGCAGCGGTCAGCCCCAGCATTTT. Its protein is CSVRVGSGQPQHF.

Ten or more counts support this clonotype. This chain joins TRBV3-1 and TRBJ1-1, with D possibly being TRBD1 (5 bases). The CDR3 length is 13 residues. The germline V gene encodes CDR1 LGHDT and CDR2 YNNKEL (reference sequence). The V and J ends lost 1 base and 5 bases respectively, with 8 bases between them. CDR3 sequence (DNA): TGTGCCAGCAGCCAAGCAGGGCCTACTGAAGCTTTCTTT. Amino acids: CASSQAGPTEAFF.

This clonotype was counted at least ten times. The chain is built from TRBV20-1 and TRBJ2-3, with D perhaps assigned TRBD1 or TRBD2 (5 bases each). Trimming removed 6 bases at V and 2 bases at J, with 18 bases between. The CDR3 is 15 amino acids. Germline CDR1 and CDR2: DFQATT and SNEGSKA (reference sequence). The CDR3 sequence: CSAPPGQEATDTQYF. The CDR3 nucleotides read TGCAGTGCCCCCCCGGGGCAGGAGGCCACAGATACGCAGTATTTT.

This clonotype was recorded at least ten times. The chain joins TRBV27 to TRBJ2-7; D ambiguous. V was pared by 5 bases and J by 4 bases, with 15 bases between. Germline assignment: CDR1 MNHEY and CDR2 SMNVEV (reference sequence). There are 14 residues in the CDR3. As DNA, the CDR3 is TGTGCCAGCAGTCGACGTCCCGTGGTGTACGAGCAGTACTTC. Translated, it gives CASSRRPVVYEQYF.

In this sample, this clonotype turned up many times. The genes are TRBV9 and TRBJ2-2; TRBD2 agrees at 7 bases. Germline V gene lookup returns CDR1 SGDLS and CDR2 YYNGEE. The CDR3 spans 16 residues. With 3 bases clipped from V and 7 bases from J, the junction kept 12 bases outside the gene matches. The CDR3 loop reads CASSAGLVFASGELFF. The DNA of the CDR3 is TGTGCCAGCAGCGCCGGACTAGTATTTGCAAGCGGGGAGCTGTTTTTT. The variable domain in full, with the rest retrieved from reference TRBV9 and TRBJ2-2, is DSGVTQTPKHLITATGQRVTLRCSPRSGDLSVYWYQQSLDQGLQFLIQYYNGEERAKGNILERFSAQQFPDLHSELNLSSLELGDSALYFCASSAGLVFASGELFFGEGSRLTVL.